These 30 T cell receptor beta chains were sequenced from one sample in a study of T cell changes during pregnancy in multiple sclerosis. The table came from immunoSEQ multiplex PCR; TCRdb's copy has only in-frame clones and leaves some out. The table shows about 41,000 clones, with over 75% occurring only once. Source: peripheral blood, taken in the first trimester of pregnancy. The receptor set was obtained from a female donor in good health, enrolled as a control in a pregnancy study.

V is TRBV16 and J is TRBJ1-6; D is undetermined. The germline V gene has CDR1 KGHSY and CDR2 FQNENV. The V end was cut by 4 bases, the J end by 10 bases, with 14 bases between. The CDR3 totals 14 residues. The CDR3 reads CASSLRREKSPLHF. The CDR3 bases are TGTGCCAGCAGCCTGAGAAGGGAGAAATCACCCCTCCACTTT.

V gene TRBV27 combines with J gene TRBJ2-3; TRBD2 matches at 9 bases. The junction had 4 bases not matched to a gene; V was cut back by 5 bases and J by 1 base. The CDR3 consists of 15 residues. Germline V gives CDR1 MNHEY, CDR2 SMNVEV (reference sequence). The CDR3 DNA follows: TGTGCCAGCAGTATAGCGGGAGTGGGCACAGATACGCAGTATTTT. It specifies CASSIAGVGTDTQYF.

V gene TRBV18 combines with J gene TRBJ1-1, with TRBD1 matching over 7 bases. Germline lookup yields CDR1 KGHSH and CDR2 LQKENI. The CDR3 is made up of 16 amino acids. V was pared by 3 bases and J by 1 base, with 8 bases of the junction left unmatched. The CDR3 bases are TGTGCCAGCTCACCTTTACCAGGGGGAGAGAACACTGAAGCTTTCTTT. Translation: CASSPLPGGENTEAFF.

The chain recombines TRBV11-1 with TRBJ2-7; D may be TRBD2 (6 bases). CDR3 length: 16 amino acids. V lost 1 base and J 1 base, leaving 14 bases between the germline ends. Germline V gives CDR1 SGHAT, CDR2 FQDESV (reference sequence). CDR3 sequence: CASSLGHGGGSYEQYF. CDR3 DNA: TGTGCCAGCAGCTTAGGCCACGGAGGAGGGTCCTACGAGCAGTACTTC.

The rearrangement uses TRBV5-3 and TRBJ1-1; TRBD1 matches at 9 bases. TRBV5-3 is filed as an ORF, its function uncertain. This CDR3 region has 13 residues. V trimming: 3 bases; J trimming: 3 bases; junction bases outside the gene matches: 0. The CDR3 DNA is TGTGCCAGAAGCTGGGACAGGGACACTGAAGCTTTCTTT. It translates to CARSWDRDTEAFF.

The genes are TRBV9 and TRBJ1-4, with 10 bases matching TRBD1. The junction had 8 bases not matched to a gene; V was cut back by 6 bases and J by 0 bases. Looked up from germline, CDR1 is SGDLS and CDR2 is YYNGEE. The CDR3 is 17 amino acids. In DNA form, the CDR3 reads TGTGCCAGCACCCCGGGGACAGGGGCCGCAACTAATGAAAAACTGTTTTTT. Protein product: CASTPGTGAATNEKLFF. Full variable domain (outside the CDR3, taken from reference TRBV9 and TRBJ1-4): DSGVTQTPKHLITATGQRVTLRCSPRSGDLSVYWYQQSLDQGLQFLIQYYNGEERAKGNILERFSAQQFPDLHSELNLSSLELGDSALYFCASTPGTGAATNEKLFFGSGTQLSVL.

The J gene is TRBJ1-2, the V gene TRBV5-4, with 8 nucleotides matching TRBD1. The CDR3 contains 15 residues. Germline V gene lookup returns CDR1 SGHNT and CDR2 YYREEE (reference sequence). V lost 0 bases to trimming and J lost 3 bases; unmatched junction nucleotides: 4. In nucleotides, the CDR3 is TGTGCCAGCAGCTTGGCCGGACAGGGATACTATGGCTACACCTTC. Amino acids: CASSLAGQGYYGYTF.

V gene TRBV6-1 combines with J gene TRBJ1-4; D gene uncertain. Trimming left V 6 bases short and J 6 bases short, with 17 bases between. Per the germline V gene, CDR1 is MNHNS and CDR2 is SASEGT. The CDR3 loop spans 15 amino acids. As DNA, the CDR3 is TGTGCCAGCAGACGGACGTCGGGAGCATATGAAAAACTGTTTTTT. As protein: CASRRTSGAYEKLFF.

The rearrangement uses TRBV5-1 and TRBJ1-2; no firm D call. Trimming cost V 4 bases and J 4 bases, with 14 bases left between them. Germline CDR1 reads SGHRS; CDR2 reads YFSETQ. The CDR3 has 14 residues. The CDR3 protein is CASSPAGSTYGYTF. The CDR3 bases are TGCGCCAGCAGCCCGGCGGGCAGTACCTATGGCTACACCTTC.

The CDR3 spells CASRGTASPGELFF. The CDR3 DNA sequence: TGTGCCAGTAGGGGGACAGCGAGTCCCGGGGAGCTGTTTTTT. The rearrangement joins TRBV19 to TRBJ2-2, with 7 bases aligning to TRBD1. V gave up 6 bases and J gave up 6 bases; unmatched junction bases: 7. Germline values: CDR1 LNHDA, CDR2 SQIVND (reference sequence). The CDR3 is 14 residues long.

Here the CDR3 reads CASSSRGVHEQYF. As DNA, the CDR3 is TGTGCCAGCAGCTCCAGGGGGGTCCACGAGCAGTACTTC. V gene TRBV7-9 combines with J gene TRBJ2-7; possible D gene TRBD1, 7 bases. With 4 bases removed from V and 5 bases from J, the gap between germline ends came to 12 bases. Germline V gene lookup returns CDR1 SEHNR and CDR2 FQNEAQ (reference sequence). The CDR3 spans 13 residues.

V gene TRBV5-1 combines with J gene TRBJ2-2, with D possibly matching TRBD1 (5 bases). In germline, CDR1 is SGHRS, CDR2 YFSETQ. This CDR3 spans 15 amino acids. Deletions cut 4 bases from V and 0 bases from J, with 10 bases between. Here the CDR3 reads CASSHGHSNTGELFF. The CDR3, as DNA: TGCGCCAGCAGCCACGGACACTCGAACACCGGGGAGCTGTTTTTT.

The chain couples TRBV11-3 to TRBJ2-2, with TRBD2 identical over 7 bases. The germline V gene has CDR1 SGHNT and CDR2 YENEEA. The CDR3 consists of 15 residues. J gave up 2 bases and V 6 bases, and 6 bases lay outside the gene matches. DNA for the CDR3: TGTGCCAGCAGACAAGGGACTACAAACACCGGGGAGCTGTTTTTT. Encoded protein: CASRQGTTNTGELFF.

The chain couples TRBV18 to TRBJ2-7; D perhaps matches TRBD2 (6 bases). V was shortened by 3 bases and J by 6 bases, with 12 bases between the two germline ends. Germline values: CDR1 KGHSH, CDR2 LQKENI. The CDR3 totals 13 residues. CDR3 sequence: CASSPRVGGEQYF. DNA of the CDR3: TGTGCCAGCTCACCTAGGGTGGGAGGCGAGCAGTACTTC.

This clone was recorded only once. The chain combines TRBV9 with TRBJ2-7, with D perhaps TRBD2 (5 bases). The CDR3 is 14 residues long. The germline V gene has CDR1 SGDLS and CDR2 YYNGEE. With 4 bases removed from V and 0 bases from J, the gap between germline ends came to 11 bases. The CDR3: CASSTLGSSYEQYF. CDR3 sequence (DNA): TGTGCCAGCAGCACCCTGGGGAGCTCCTACGAGCAGTACTTC.

The table lists this clone with a count of one. V usage is TRBV27 and J usage is TRBJ1-2, with a tentative D call TRBD1 (5 bases). The CDR3 has 13 residues. Germline V gene data show CDR1 as MNHEY and CDR2 as SMNVEV (reference sequence). The germline V and J ends were trimmed by 5 bases and 4 bases, with 11 bases remaining between them. The CDR3: CASSRPGGYGYTF. As DNA, the CDR3 is TGTGCCAGCAGTCGTCCGGGGGGCTATGGCTACACCTTC.

The chain employs TRBV7-2 and TRBJ2-7, with a weak D call TRBD2 (6 bases). The CDR3 extends over 17 amino acids. Germline lookup yields CDR1 SGHTA and CDR2 FQGNSA. Trimming stripped 1 base from V and 4 bases from J, with 20 bases between. The CDR3 DNA reads TGTGCCAGCAGCTTAGGGGGGACTGGGGTTTTTGGGTACGAGCAGTACTTC. Translated: CASSLGGTGVFGYEQYF. Drawing the rest from reference TRBV7-2 and TRBJ2-7, the complete variable domain is GAGVSQSPSNKVTEKGKDVELRCDPISGHTALYWYRQSLGQGLEFLIYFQGNSAPDKSGLPSDRFSAERTGGSVSTLTIQRTQQEDSAVYLCASSLGGTGVFGYEQYFGPGTRLTVT.

This sequence joins TRBV27 and TRBJ2-6; maybe TRBD1 (7 bases). Trimming took 2 bases from V and 4 from J, leaving 12 bases between them. CDR3 length: 16 amino acids. Germline V gives CDR1 MNHEY, CDR2 SMNVEV (reference sequence). Written as DNA, the CDR3 is TGTGCCAGCAGTTTAAGCCAGGGGGGAGGGGCCAACGTCCTGACTTTC. It translates to CASSLSQGGGANVLTF.

V is TRBV27 and J is TRBJ1-1, with D maybe TRBD1 (6 bases). The V end lost 5 bases, the J end lost 0 bases, and 19 bases lay between the germline ends. The CDR3 consists of 17 residues. Germline values: CDR1 MNHEY, CDR2 SMNVEV (reference sequence). Written as DNA, the CDR3 is TGTGCCAGCAGTCCGCCAGGGGTCTCTGAAATGAACACTGAAGCTTTCTTT. This gives the protein CASSPPGVSEMNTEAFF.

This sequence joins TRBV5-8 and TRBJ1-3, with a tentative D call TRBD1 (5 bases). The CDR3 extends over 15 amino acids. Germline loops: CDR1 SGHTS, CDR2 YDEGEE. The ends were cut back, 1 base at V and 7 bases at J, with 15 bases in the middle. For the CDR3, the DNA is TGTGCCAGCAGCTTGCGGCTCGGGGGATCCAACACCATATATTTT. Amino acid sequence: CASSLRLGGSNTIYF.

The rearrangement links TRBV6-5 to TRBJ1-2, with D perhaps matching TRBD1 (6 bases). Germline V gives CDR1 MNHEY, CDR2 SVGAGI. The germline V and J ends were trimmed by 5 bases and 4 bases, with 14 bases remaining between them. The CDR3 runs 14 residues. The CDR3 DNA follows: TGTGCCAGCAGTAGGGGGGGGCAGTCCTATGGCTACACCTTC. This translates into CASSRGGQSYGYTF.

The chain has TRBV28 and TRBJ1-2; maybe TRBD1 (6 bases). The CDR3 extends over 15 amino acids. V was cut by 6 bases and J by 2 bases, with 16 bases left in between. Germline V gene data show CDR1 as MDHEN and CDR2 as SYDVKM. CDR3 DNA sequence: TGTGCCAGCAGGTATACAGGGACCGAAAACTATGGCTACACCTTC. Residues: CASRYTGTENYGYTF.

This chain joins TRBV4-3 and TRBJ2-7; D remains ambiguous. This CDR3 spans 12 amino acids. From germline, CDR1 is LGHNA and CDR2 YSLEER. V was clipped by 0 bases and J by 10 bases, with 10 bases between them. The CDR3 sequence is CASSQDARAQYF. The CDR3, as DNA: TGCGCCAGCAGCCAAGATGCGAGAGCACAGTACTTC.

The chain employs TRBV10-1 and TRBJ2-2; possible D gene TRBD1, 5 bases. The CDR3 length is 16 residues. V shed 0 bases and J shed 2 bases, with 10 bases lying between them. The germline V gene encodes CDR1 WNHNN and CDR2 SYGVQD (reference sequence). The CDR3 nucleotides are TGCGCCAGCAGTGAGTCGGTAGGGGCAAACACCGGGGAGCTGTTTTTT. Its protein is CASSESVGANTGELFF.

The V call is TRBV5-8, the J call TRBJ1-4; 7 positions agree with TRBD1. Unmatched junction bases numbered 20, after V lost 4 bases and J lost 8 bases. The CDR3 is made up of 18 amino acids. Germline CDR1 reads SGHTS; CDR2 reads YDEGEE. The CDR3 spells CASSPDRASSFISEKLFF. CDR3 sequence (DNA): TGTGCCAGCAGCCCCGACAGGGCATCCAGTTTTATTTCCGAAAAACTGTTTTTT.

The chain joins TRBV4-2 to TRBJ1-2; no clear D. Germline assignment: CDR1 LGHNA and CDR2 YNFKEQ. Trimming shortened V by 4 bases and J by 8 bases, and 14 bases separated the two germline ends. This CDR3 spans 13 amino acids. DNA for the CDR3: TGTGCCAGCAGCCTAGAAACGGTGCAAGGCTACACCTTC. Amino acid sequence: CASSLETVQGYTF.

This chain links TRBV5-4 with TRBJ2-1, with 10 bases fitting TRBD2. V trimming: 4 bases; J trimming: 7 bases; junction bases outside the gene matches: 11. The CDR3 has 16 amino acids. CDR1 SGHNT and CDR2 YYREEE come from the germline V gene (reference sequence). CDR3 sequence: CASSPGGLAGVNEQFF. As DNA, the CDR3 is TGTGCCAGCAGCCCCGGAGGGCTAGCGGGAGTTAATGAGCAGTTCTTC.

V is TRBV28 and J is TRBJ2-1; 9 bases align to TRBD2. Germline V gives CDR1 MDHEN, CDR2 SYDVKM. V lost 8 bases to trimming and J lost 0 bases; unmatched junction nucleotides: 8. The CDR3 totals 16 residues. As DNA, the CDR3 is TGTGCCAGCTTGGGACTAGCCGGGAGCTCCTACAATGAGCAGTTCTTC. It specifies CASLGLAGSSYNEQFF.

The chain uses TRBV7-3 and TRBJ1-4; 7 bases are a match to TRBD1. The germline CDR1 and CDR2 sequences are SGHTA and FQGTGA. This CDR3 has 15 amino acids. Trimming removed 5 bases from V and 11 bases from J; junction bases left unmatched: 14. In DNA, the CDR3 is TGTGCCAGCAGCCGAAGGGGGCCAGGGGGAGGTAAACTGTTTTTT. Protein sequence: CASSRRGPGGGKLFF.

The chain carries TRBV29-1 and TRBJ1-1, with a tentative D call TRBD1 (6 bases). Trimming shortened V by 6 bases and J by 2 bases, and 10 bases separated the two germline ends. The CDR3 runs to 12 residues. Germline V gene sequence: CDR1 SQVTM, CDR2 ANQGSEA. CDR3 sequence (DNA): TGCAGCGTGATACAGGGAAACACTGAAGCTTTCTTT. It specifies CSVIQGNTEAFF.